This T cell receptor (beta chain) originates from a study of cytomegalovirus exposure and HLA in healthy donors. Study-level information: Within an early data release were approximately 85 million unique TCRs drawn from HLA-typed donors. General study points: Researchers reported in a later analysis that a missense DCLRE1C variant was tied to TCR beta V- and J-gene trimming. A later analysis found that most CMV-associated TCR beta chains appeared HLA-restricted.

Amplification used 60 Vbeta primers and 13 Jbeta primers. Here immunoSEQ multiplex PCR was the method, and the copy in TCRdb shows in-frame clones only, minus some. The sample has approximately 130,000 clones; under 90% are singletons. Notes on this clone: Its antigen is undetermined.

Germline lookup yields CDR1 MNHEY and CDR2 SMNVEV (reference sequence). CDR3 length: 16 amino acids. V shed 4 bases and J 1 base; nucleotides not matched to a gene: 7. The receptor was derived from a woman aged 40-49 years in good health and CMV-seronegative. The V gene is TRBV27, the J gene TRBJ2-1; 7 bases line up with TRBD1. Sequencing was performed on PBMCs. The CDR3 loop is CASSSRQGTSYNEQFF. The DNA for the CDR3 is TGTGCCAGCAGTTCTAGACAGGGTACGTCCTACAATGAGCAGTTCTTC.